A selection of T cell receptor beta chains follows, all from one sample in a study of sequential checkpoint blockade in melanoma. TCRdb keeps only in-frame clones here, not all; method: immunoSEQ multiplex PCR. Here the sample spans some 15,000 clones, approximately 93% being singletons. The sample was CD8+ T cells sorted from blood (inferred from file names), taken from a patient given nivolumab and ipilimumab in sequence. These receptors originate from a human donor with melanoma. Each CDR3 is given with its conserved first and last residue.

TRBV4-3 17 CASSLRGEGPTNEKLFF
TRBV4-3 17 CASSQGVGLLSSYEQYF
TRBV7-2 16 CASSFLGARYTDTQYF
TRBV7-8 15 CASSLGTVANYGYTF
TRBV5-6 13 CASSPDGYYEQYF
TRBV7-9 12 CAGRIGLSEAFF
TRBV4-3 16 CASSQVETGEADGYTF
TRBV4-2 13 CASSQDGGREQYF
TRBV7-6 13 CASSLEPRAEAFF
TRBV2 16 CASSDLTSGSSYEQYF
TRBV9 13 CASSVTGNTEAFF
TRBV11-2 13 CASSPPVGAEAFF
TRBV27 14 CASSLLGDSHEQYF
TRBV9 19 CASSVGLLAGGSSYNEQFF
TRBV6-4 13 CASGVWDNYEQYF
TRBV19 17 CASSKASDSPWRRKLFF
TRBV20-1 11 CSASSARRYTF
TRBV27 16 CASSPSPAGLLEGYTF
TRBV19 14 CASTPTGGIYEQYF
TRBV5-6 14 CASSRGGTNYGYTF
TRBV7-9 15 CASSLGGLAAYEQYF
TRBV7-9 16 CASAWAGDPLPYEQYF
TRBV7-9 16 CASSLWSGTGNEKLFF
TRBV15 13 CATSGGGSQPQHF
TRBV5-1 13 CASSLDRGTEAFF
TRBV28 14 CASSDMSSGNTIYF
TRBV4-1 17 CASTPGVIPLGPEKLFF
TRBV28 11 CASSSFDEQYF
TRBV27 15 CASRRRGSRDYGYTF
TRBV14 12 CASSQSSGEQYF
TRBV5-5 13 CASSLGGTDTQYF
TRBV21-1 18 CASSSGGTLLKSSYEQYF
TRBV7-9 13 CASSFNPDPEAFF